Below, 18 T cell receptor beta chains from the same sample are listed, as sequenced in a study of CD8 T cells in Susac syndrome. The RNA, about 0.5 to 1 ug, was put through reverse transcription using random hexamers. A single record per CDR3 protein comes from TCRdb applying MiXCR to the immunoSEQ multiplex PCR reads. The sample carries roughly 130,000 distinct CDR3 sequences, approximately 96% recorded once. The sequencing sample was made of CD4+ T cells from PBMCs. The receptor set was obtained from a human donor with Susac syndrome.

The chain is built from TRBV24-1 and TRBJ2-3, with D perhaps assigned TRBD1 or TRBD2 (5 bases each). Trimming left V 6 bases short and J 0 bases short, with 12 bases between. The CDR3 runs 15 residues. Per the germline V gene, CDR1 is KGHDR and CDR2 is SFDVKD. Written as DNA, the CDR3 is TGTGCCACCAGTTCAGGCAGGGAGAGCACAGATACGCAGTATTTT. Its translation: CATSSGRESTDTQYF.

Written as DNA, the CDR3 is TGTGCCAGCAGTTTACCCCAGGGGACCTACGAGCAGTACTTC. This gives the protein CASSLPQGTYEQYF. The genes are TRBV28 and TRBJ2-7, with D tentatively TRBD1 (6 bases). The CDR3 runs 14 residues. Germline values: CDR1 MDHEN, CDR2 SYDVKM. The V end was cut by 2 bases, the J end by 2 bases, with 10 bases between.

The V and J genes are TRBV7-2 and TRBJ2-7; 8 nucleotides match TRBD1. The CDR3 is 15 residues long. The V segment lost 3 bases and the J segment 3 bases; nucleotides outside the gene matches: 7. Per germline, CDR1 SGHTA and CDR2 FQGNSA. The CDR3, as DNA: TGTGCCAGCAGCTTCCGTCAGGGGGCCAACTACGAGCAGTACTTC. Protein product: CASSFRQGANYEQYF.

The chain couples TRBV7-3 to TRBJ2-2, with unresolved D. The CDR3 has 16 residues. Per the germline V gene, CDR1 is SGHTA and CDR2 is FQGTGA. V lost 0 bases to trimming and J lost 0 bases, with 8 bases between them. CDR3: CASSLTPRTNTGELFF. CDR3 coding DNA: TGTGCCAGCAGCTTAACTCCACGGACGAACACCGGGGAGCTGTTTTTT. Using reference TRBV7-3 and TRBJ2-2 for the parts outside the CDR3, the full variable domain is GAGVSQTPSNKVTEKGKYVELRCDPISGHTALYWYRQSLGQGPEFLIYFQGTGAADDSGLPNDRFFAVRPEGSVSTLKIQRTERGDSAVYLCASSLTPRTNTGELFFGEGSRLTVL.

The genes are TRBV5-1 and TRBJ2-1; 8 bases align to TRBD1. Germline V gene sequence: CDR1 SGHRS, CDR2 YFSETQ. The CDR3 consists of 15 residues. The V segment lost 5 bases and the J segment 5 bases; nucleotides outside the gene matches: 9. DNA of the CDR3: TGCGCCAGCAGAGGTACAGGGGGGTGGGACAATGAGCAGTTCTTC. As protein: CASRGTGGWDNEQFF.

This chain connects TRBV13 to TRBJ2-7; perhaps TRBD2 as D (6 bases). Germline CDR1 PRHDT, CDR2 FYEKMQ (reference sequence). V shed 5 bases and J shed 4 bases, with 15 bases lying between them. This CDR3 spans 14 amino acids. CDR3 loop: CASSRKSGDYEQYF. CDR3 coding DNA: TGTGCCAGCAGCCGAAAGTCGGGGGATTACGAGCAGTACTTC.

The chain is built from TRBV20-1 and TRBJ2-7; D is perhaps TRBD1 or TRBD2 (7 bases each). Trimming stripped 8 bases from V and 7 bases from J, with 15 bases between. Germline CDR1 and CDR2: DFQATT and SNEGSKA (reference sequence). CDR3 length: 11 amino acids. CDR3 in amino acids: CSPGGGGEQYF. The CDR3 DNA reads as TGCAGTCCAGGGGGGGGAGGGGAGCAGTACTTC.

This rearrangement joins TRBV30 to TRBJ2-7; 11 bases fit TRBD1. The CDR3 has 13 amino acids. Germline CDR1 reads GTSNPN; CDR2 reads SVGIG (reference sequence). J gave up 7 bases and V 2 bases, and 4 bases lay outside the gene matches. Here the CDR3 DNA reads TGTGCCTGGAGTCACCGGGACAGGGGGGAGCAGTACTTC. Translation gives CAWSHRDRGEQYF. The variable domain in full, completed from reference TRBV30 and TRBJ2-7, reads SQTIHQWPATLVQPVGSPLSLECTVEGTSNPNLYWYRQAAGRGLQLLFYSVGIGQISSEVPQNLSASRPQDRQFILSSKKLLLSDSGFYLCAWSHRDRGEQYFGPGTRLTVT.

The CDR3 spells CASSFLATDTQYF. CDR3 in DNA: TGTGCCAGCAGCTTCCTAGCCACAGATACGCAGTATTTT. The chain uses TRBV5-6 and TRBJ2-3, with D tentatively TRBD2 (5 bases). The ends were cut back, 2 bases at V and 2 bases at J, with 6 bases in the middle. The CDR3 is made up of 13 amino acids. CDR1 SGHDT and CDR2 YYEEEE come from the germline V gene.

A single count supports this clonotype. The chain recombines TRBV20-1 with TRBJ2-7, with 10 bases lining up with TRBD2. CDR1 and CDR2 (germline): DFQATT, SNEGSKA (reference sequence). With V trimmed by 0 bases and J by 4 bases, 3 bases remained unmatched. The CDR3 length is 14 residues. This chain's CDR3 is CSAREGLAPYEQYF. The CDR3 region has the DNA TGCAGTGCTAGAGAGGGACTAGCGCCTTACGAGCAGTACTTC.

The V and J genes are TRBV9 and TRBJ2-3; D is ambiguous. The CDR3 contains 13 residues. V was pared by 4 bases and J by 0 bases, with 6 bases between. The germline V gene has CDR1 SGDLS and CDR2 YYNGEE. CDR3 amino acids: CASSLHSTDTQYF. In DNA form, the CDR3 reads TGTGCCAGCAGCTTACATAGCACAGATACGCAGTATTTT.

V gene TRBV7-2 combines with J gene TRBJ2-1; D is perhaps TRBD1 (5 bases). The V gene lost 4 bases and the J gene lost 7 bases, with 14 bases spanning the gap. Germline V gene data show CDR1 as SGHTA and CDR2 as FQGNSA. The length of the CDR3 is 14 residues. The CDR3 protein is CASSSSRAGNEQFF. In DNA, the CDR3 is TGTGCCAGCAGCTCGTCCCGGGCAGGGAATGAGCAGTTCTTC.

The table lists this clonotype with a count of one. The chain is built from TRBV5-8 and TRBJ2-5, with D unresolved. Germline-derived CDR1 and CDR2 are SGHTS and YDEGEE. Trimming pared 5 bases from V and 3 bases from J, leaving 14 bases between. This CDR3 contains 14 residues. CDR3 residues: CASRVWGGEETQYF. CDR3 sequence (DNA): TGTGCCAGCAGGGTCTGGGGTGGGGAAGAGACCCAGTACTTC.

The chain combines TRBV25-1 with TRBJ2-3; 8 nucleotides line up with TRBD1. CDR1 MGHDK and CDR2 SYGVNS come from the germline V gene. Losses at the gene ends were 5 bases for V and 0 bases for J; bases not matched to a gene: 7. The CDR3 extends over 16 amino acids. The CDR3 loop reads CASSHSTGVSTDTQYF. The CDR3 DNA reads TGTGCCAGCAGTCACTCGACAGGGGTTAGCACAGATACGCAGTATTTT. Drawing the rest from reference TRBV25-1 and TRBJ2-3, the complete variable domain is EADIYQTPRYLVIGTGKKITLECSQTMGHDKMYWYQQDPGMELHLIHYSYGVNSTEKGDLSSESTVSRIRTEHFPLTLESARPSHTSQYLCASSHSTGVSTDTQYFGPGTRLTVL.

This chain uses TRBV5-1 with TRBJ2-7, with D perhaps matching TRBD2 (5 bases). The germline V gene has CDR1 SGHRS and CDR2 YFSETQ. The CDR3 has 14 residues. The V gene lost 2 bases and the J gene lost 2 bases, with 11 bases spanning the gap. CDR3 in DNA: TGCGCCAGCAGCTTAGGAGGATCCACCTACGAGCAGTACTTC. This gives the protein CASSLGGSTYEQYF.

The chain is built from TRBV20-1 and TRBJ2-1, with 8 bases fitting TRBD2. This CDR3 contains 13 residues. The germline V gene encodes CDR1 DFQATT and CDR2 SNEGSKA (reference sequence). J was trimmed by 8 bases and V by 3 bases; bases with no gene match: 6. Here the CDR3 reads CSASGRAIYEQFF. CDR3 nucleotides: TGCAGTGCTAGCGGGAGGGCCATCTATGAGCAGTTCTTC.

The chain combines TRBV18 with TRBJ2-5; D ambiguous. The CDR3 consists of 14 residues. Trimming removed 2 bases at V and 4 bases at J, with 11 bases between. Germline-derived CDR1 and CDR2 are KGHSH and LQKENI. DNA of the CDR3: TGTGCCAGCTCACCATACAGCCTCCCAGAGACCCAGTACTTC. Amino acids: CASSPYSLPETQYF.

V gene TRBV7-2 combines with J gene TRBJ1-1; D gene unclear. The length of the CDR3 is 12 residues. Germline CDR1 is SGHTA and CDR2 is FQGNSA. The ends were cut back, 5 bases at V and 11 bases at J, with 15 bases in the middle. CDR3 in amino acids: CASSPLAYGAFF. The CDR3 region has the DNA TGTGCCAGCAGCCCCCTGGCCTATGGGGCTTTCTTT.